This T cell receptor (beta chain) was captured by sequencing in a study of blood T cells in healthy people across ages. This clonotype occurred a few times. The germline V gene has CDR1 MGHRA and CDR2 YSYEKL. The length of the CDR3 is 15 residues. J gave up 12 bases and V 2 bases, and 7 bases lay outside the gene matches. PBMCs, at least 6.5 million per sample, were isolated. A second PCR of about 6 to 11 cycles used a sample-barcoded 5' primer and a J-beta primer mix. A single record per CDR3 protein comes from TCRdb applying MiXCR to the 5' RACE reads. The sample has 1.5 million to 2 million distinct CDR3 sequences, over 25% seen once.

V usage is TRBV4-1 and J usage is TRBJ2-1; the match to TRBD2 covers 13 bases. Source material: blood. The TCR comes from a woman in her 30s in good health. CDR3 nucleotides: TGCGCCAGCAGCCAATCCGGGACTAGCGGGGATGGGCAGTTCTTC. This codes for CASSQSGTSGDGQFF.